The 10 T cell receptor beta chains in this list originate from one sample, sequenced in a study of T cell clusters in autoimmune cytopenias. Each sample's input was around 270 ng genomic DNA, approximately 37,500 genome equivalents. TRB rearrangements were amplified by touch-down multiplex PCR with mixed TRB-A/B primers. Reanalyzing the multiplex PCR reads, TCRdb keeps one entry per CDR3 protein, without DNA. The table for this sample gives 8,300 or so distinct CDR3 sequences. The sample comprised peripheral blood. Source of these receptors: a human donor with an autoimmune cytopenia or autoimmune hepatitis (not recorded which).

By frequency, this clonotype is medium-sized. This sequence joins TRBV7-9 and TRBJ2-2; TCRdb designates TRBD1, a call that cannot be tested without DNA. Germline-derived CDR1 and CDR2 are SEHNR and FQNEAQ (reference sequence). The CDR3 spans 15 residues. The chain's CDR3 is CATSRDRSNTGELFF.

Measured by frequency, this clonotype is medium-sized (0.01 to 0.1%). The V gene is TRBV7-9, the J gene TRBJ1-4. CDR3 length: 16 residues. Germline CDR1 is SEHNR and CDR2 is FQNEAQ (reference sequence). This CDR3 is CASSSAGGADNEKLFF.

This clonotype registers medium-sized by frequency. This sequence joins TRBV18 and TRBJ2-7; the D call from TCRdb, TRBD1, cannot be confirmed without DNA. The CDR3 loop spans 15 amino acids. Germline CDR1 KGHSH, CDR2 LQKENI. The CDR3 loop is CASSPFPGQVNEQYF.

The rearrangement links TRBV18 to TRBJ2-3; TCRdb outputs TRBD2, but without DNA this stays unchecked. The germline V gene encodes CDR1 KGHSH and CDR2 LQKENI. CDR3 length: 16 residues. CDR3 amino acids: CASSRTSGSLTDTQYF. Complete variable domain (other parts from reference TRBV18 and TRBJ2-3): NAGVMQNPRHLVRRRGQEARLRCSPMKGHSHVYWYRQLPEEGLKFMVYLQKENIIDESGMPKERFSAEFPKEGPSILRIQQVVRGDSAAYFCASSRTSGSLTDTQYFGPGTRLTVL.

This clonotype is classed as medium-sized (0.01 to 0.1%) by frequency. This CDR3 is CASRGRSTGELFF. The V and J genes are TRBV19 and TRBJ2-2; the D call from TCRdb, TRBD2, cannot be confirmed without DNA. The CDR3 loop spans 13 amino acids. Germline values: CDR1 LNHDA, CDR2 SQIVND (reference sequence).

The chain joins TRBV12-3 or TRBV12-4 to TRBJ1-5; the D gene TCRdb calls, TRBD1, cannot be checked with no DNA. The CDR3 loop spans 15 amino acids. CDR3 region: CASTYGNRGVEPQHF.

In terms of frequency, this clonotype is medium-sized. The chain recombines TRBV7-9 with TRBJ2-3. The CDR3 totals 15 residues. In germline, CDR1 is SEHNR, CDR2 FQNEAQ (reference sequence). The CDR3 sequence: CASSLAVVSTDTQYF.

The chain is built from TRBV28 and TRBJ1-4. The CDR3 covers 14 residues. Germline values: CDR1 MDHEN, CDR2 SYDVKM. This CDR3 reads CASTTTRGWEKLFF.

The chain couples TRBV28 to TRBJ2-1; lacking DNA, the TRBD2 call made by TCRdb goes unchecked. This CDR3 has 12 amino acids. Per the germline V gene, CDR1 is MDHEN and CDR2 is SYDVKM. CDR3 in amino acids: CASTLQRGEQFF.

CDR3 protein: CASSAQGANTEAFF. This chain joins TRBV27 and TRBJ1-1; no DNA is available, so the TRBD1 call from TCRdb remains unchecked. Germline values: CDR1 MNHEY, CDR2 SMNVEV (reference sequence). The CDR3 is made up of 14 amino acids.